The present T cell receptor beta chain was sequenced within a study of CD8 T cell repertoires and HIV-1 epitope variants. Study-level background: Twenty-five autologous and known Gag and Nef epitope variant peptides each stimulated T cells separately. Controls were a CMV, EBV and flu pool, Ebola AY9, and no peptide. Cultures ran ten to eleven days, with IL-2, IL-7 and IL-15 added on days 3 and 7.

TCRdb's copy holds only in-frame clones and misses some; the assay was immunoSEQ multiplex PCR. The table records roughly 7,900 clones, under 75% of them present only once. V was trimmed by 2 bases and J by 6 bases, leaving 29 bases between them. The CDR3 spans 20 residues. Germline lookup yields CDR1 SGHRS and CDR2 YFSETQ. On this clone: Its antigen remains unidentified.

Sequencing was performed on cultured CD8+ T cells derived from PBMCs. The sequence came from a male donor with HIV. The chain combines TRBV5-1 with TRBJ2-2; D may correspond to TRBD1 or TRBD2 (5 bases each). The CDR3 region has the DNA TGCGCCAGCAGCTTCCTTCAGGTTTTCAGGGAACCAGGACTTGCCGGGGAGCTGTTTTTT. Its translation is CASSFLQVFREPGLAGELFF.